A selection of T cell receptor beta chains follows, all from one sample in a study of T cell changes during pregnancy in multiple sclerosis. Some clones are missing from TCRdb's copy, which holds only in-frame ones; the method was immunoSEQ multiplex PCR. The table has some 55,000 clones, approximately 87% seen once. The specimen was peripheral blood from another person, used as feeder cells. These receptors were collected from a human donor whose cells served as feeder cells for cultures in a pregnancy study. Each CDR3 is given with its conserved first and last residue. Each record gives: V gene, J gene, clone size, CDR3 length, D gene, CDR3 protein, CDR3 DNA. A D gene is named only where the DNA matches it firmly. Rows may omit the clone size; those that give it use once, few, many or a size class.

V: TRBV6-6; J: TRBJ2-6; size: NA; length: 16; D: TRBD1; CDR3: CASSLLQGSGANVLTF; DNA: TGTGCCAGCAGTTTGCTACAGGGGTCTGGGGCCAACGTCCTGACTTTC
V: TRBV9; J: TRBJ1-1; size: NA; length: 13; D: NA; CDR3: CASSVNLNTEAFF; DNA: TGTGCCAGCAGCGTAAACCTGAACACTGAAGCTTTCTTT
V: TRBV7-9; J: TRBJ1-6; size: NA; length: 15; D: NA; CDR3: CASSLAGRDDSPLHF; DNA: TGTGCCAGCAGCTTAGCCGGCAGGGATGATTCACCCCTCCACTTT
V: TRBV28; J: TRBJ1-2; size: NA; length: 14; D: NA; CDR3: CASSLLAGFGGYTF; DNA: TGTGCCAGCAGTTTATTGGCGGGGTTCGGGGGCTACACCTTC
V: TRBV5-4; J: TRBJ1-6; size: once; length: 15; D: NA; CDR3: CASSSRQGGESPLHF; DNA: TGTGCCAGCAGCTCCCGGCAGGGAGGAGAGTCACCCCTCCACTTT
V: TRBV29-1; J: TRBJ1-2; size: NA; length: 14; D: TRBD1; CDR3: CSAAQGQGTSGYTF; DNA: TGCAGCGCCGCCCAGGGACAGGGGACGTCAGGCTACACCTTC
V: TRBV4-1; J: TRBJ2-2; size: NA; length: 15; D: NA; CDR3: CASQKMGTLAGELFF; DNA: TGCGCCAGCCAAAAAATGGGGACATTAGCCGGGGAGCTGTTTTTT
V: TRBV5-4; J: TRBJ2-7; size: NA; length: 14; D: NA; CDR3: CASSAGGLVREQYF; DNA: TGTGCCAGCAGCGCAGGGGGGCTGGTTCGCGAGCAGTACTTC
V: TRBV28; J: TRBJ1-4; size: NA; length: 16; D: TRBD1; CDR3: CASSSPKGTGAEKLFF; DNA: TGTGCCAGCAGTTCTCCCAAGGGGACAGGGGCCGAAAAACTGTTTTTT
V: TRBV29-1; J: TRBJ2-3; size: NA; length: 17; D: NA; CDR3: CSVGGWASRASTDTQYF; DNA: TGCAGCGTTGGGGGATGGGCCTCAAGGGCTAGCACAGATACGCAGTATTTT
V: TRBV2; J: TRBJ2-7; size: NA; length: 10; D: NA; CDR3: CASSRDEQYF; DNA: TGTGCCAGCAGCAGGGACGAGCAGTACTTC
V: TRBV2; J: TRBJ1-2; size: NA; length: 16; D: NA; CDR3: CASSEEGQGRSYGYTF; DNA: TGTGCCAGCAGTGAAGAGGGGCAGGGGAGAAGCTATGGCTACACCTTC
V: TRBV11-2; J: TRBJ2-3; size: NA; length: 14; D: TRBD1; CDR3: CASGTGPSTDTQYF; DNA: TGTGCCTCTGGGACAGGCCCCAGCACAGATACGCAGTATTTT
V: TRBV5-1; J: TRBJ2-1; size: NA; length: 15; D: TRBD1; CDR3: CASSLVQGAVNEQFF; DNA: TGCGCCAGCAGCTTGGTACAGGGGGCGGTAAATGAGCAGTTCTTC
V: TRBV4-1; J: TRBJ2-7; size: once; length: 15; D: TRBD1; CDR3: CASSPRQGANYEQYF; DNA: TGCGCCAGCAGCCCCCGGCAGGGGGCAAACTACGAGCAGTACTTC
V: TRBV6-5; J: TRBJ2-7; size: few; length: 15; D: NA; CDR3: CASSYSPGVSYEQYF; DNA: TGTGCCAGCAGTTATTCACCGGGAGTGTCCTACGAGCAGTACTTC
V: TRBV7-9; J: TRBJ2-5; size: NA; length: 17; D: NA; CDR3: CASSFGTGARREETQYF; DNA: TGTGCCAGCAGCTTCGGGACTGGCGCCAGAAGGGAAGAGACCCAGTACTTC
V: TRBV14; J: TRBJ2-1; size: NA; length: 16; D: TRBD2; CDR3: CASSHLTSGRADEQFF; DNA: TGTGCCAGCAGCCACCTGACTAGCGGGAGGGCCGATGAGCAGTTCTTC
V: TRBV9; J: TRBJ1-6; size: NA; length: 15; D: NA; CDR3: CASSVDSAYNSPLHF; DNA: TGTGCCAGCAGCGTAGATTCCGCCTATAATTCACCCCTCCACTTT
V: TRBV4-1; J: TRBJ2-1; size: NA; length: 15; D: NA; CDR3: CASSQRTPSYNEQFF; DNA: TGCGCCAGCAGCCAAAGGACTCCATCCTACAATGAGCAGTTCTTC
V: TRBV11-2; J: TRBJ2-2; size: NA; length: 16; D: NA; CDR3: CASSLVGQGWVGELFF; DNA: TGTGCCAGCAGCTTAGTGGGCCAGGGTTGGGTCGGGGAGCTGTTTTTT
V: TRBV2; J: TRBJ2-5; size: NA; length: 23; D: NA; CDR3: CASSELLRDSEVDYRVGEETQYF; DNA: TGTGCCAGCAGTGAACTTTTACGGGATTCTGAGGTTGACTACAGGGTTGGGGAAGAGACCCAGTACTTC
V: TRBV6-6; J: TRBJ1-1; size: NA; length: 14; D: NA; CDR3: CASSYAGGDTEAFF; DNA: TGTGCCAGCAGTTACGCCGGTGGAGACACTGAAGCTTTCTTT
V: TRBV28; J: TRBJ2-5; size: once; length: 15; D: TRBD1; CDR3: CASSLRDRAWETQYF; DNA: TGTGCCAGCAGTTTACGGGACAGGGCCTGGGAGACCCAGTACTTC
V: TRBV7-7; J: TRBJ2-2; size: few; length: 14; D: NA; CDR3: CASSLVGFSGELFF; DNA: TGTGCCAGCAGCTTAGTGGGATTTTCCGGGGAGCTGTTTTTT
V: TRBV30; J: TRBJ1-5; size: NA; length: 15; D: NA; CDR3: CAWSTGNLEHQPQHF; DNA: TGTGCCTGGAGTACAGGGAATTTGGAGCATCAGCCCCAGCATTTT
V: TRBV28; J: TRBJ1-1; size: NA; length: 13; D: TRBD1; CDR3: CASSLDRATEAFF; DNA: TGTGCCAGCAGTTTGGACAGGGCCACTGAAGCTTTCTTT
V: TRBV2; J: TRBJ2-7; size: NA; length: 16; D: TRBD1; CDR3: CASTPRGQRSSAEQYF; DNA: TGTGCCAGCACTCCTCGGGGACAGAGATCTTCGGCCGAGCAGTACTTC
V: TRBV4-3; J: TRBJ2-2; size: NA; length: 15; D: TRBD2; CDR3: CASSQGGRNTGELFF; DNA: TGCGCCAGCAGCCAAGGCGGGAGGAACACCGGGGAGCTGTTTTTT
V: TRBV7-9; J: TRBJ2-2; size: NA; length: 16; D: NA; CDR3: CASTIPLGQYTGELFF; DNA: TGTGCCAGCACCATACCCTTAGGACAGTACACCGGGGAGCTGTTTTTT
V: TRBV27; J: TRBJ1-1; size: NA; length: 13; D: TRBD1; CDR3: CASSPNSDRGAFF; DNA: TGTGCCAGCAGTCCGAACTCGGACAGGGGAGCTTTCTTT
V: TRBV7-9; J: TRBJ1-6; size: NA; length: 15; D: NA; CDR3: CAGGPLSAYNSPLHF; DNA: TGTGCCGGGGGACCCCTGAGCGCCTATAATTCACCCCTCCACTTT
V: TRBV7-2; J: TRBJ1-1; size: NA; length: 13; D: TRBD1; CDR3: CASSVQGASEAFF; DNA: TGTGCCAGCAGCGTACAGGGGGCATCTGAAGCTTTCTTT
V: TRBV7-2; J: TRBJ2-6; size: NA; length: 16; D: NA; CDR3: CASSLVGLGGANVLTF; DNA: TGTGCCAGCAGCTTAGTAGGGCTTGGTGGGGCCAACGTCCTGACTTTC
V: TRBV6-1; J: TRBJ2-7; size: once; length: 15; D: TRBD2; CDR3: CASSEALAGAYEQYF; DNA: TGTGCCAGCAGTGAAGCGCTAGCGGGAGCCTACGAGCAGTACTTC
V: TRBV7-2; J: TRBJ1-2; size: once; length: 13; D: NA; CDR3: CASSLSPNYGYTF; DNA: TGTGCCAGCAGCTTAAGCCCTAACTATGGCTACACCTTC
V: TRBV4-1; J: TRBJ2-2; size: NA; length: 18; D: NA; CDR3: CASSHNKGGGPNTGELFF; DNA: TGCGCCAGCAGCCATAATAAGGGCGGGGGCCCGAACACCGGGGAGCTGTTTTTT
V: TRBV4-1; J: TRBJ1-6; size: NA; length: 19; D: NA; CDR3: CASSQELGPSSSYNSPLHF; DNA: TGCGCCAGCAGCCAAGAGTTAGGACCCTCGAGCTCCTATAATTCACCCCTCCACTTT
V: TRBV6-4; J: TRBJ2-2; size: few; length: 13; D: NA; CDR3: CASSDRDTGELFF; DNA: TGTGCCAGCAGTGACAGGGACACCGGGGAGCTGTTTTTT
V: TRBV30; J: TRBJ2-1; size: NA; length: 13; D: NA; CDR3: CAWNQGQYNEQFF; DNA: TGTGCCTGGAACCAGGGCCAATACAATGAGCAGTTCTTC
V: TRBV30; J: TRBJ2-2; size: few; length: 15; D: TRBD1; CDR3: CAWRRTGMVPGELFF; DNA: TGTGCCTGGAGAAGGACAGGGATGGTACCTGGGGAGCTGTTTTTT
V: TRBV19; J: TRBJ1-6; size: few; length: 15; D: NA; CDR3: CASSRETLTGSPLHF; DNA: TGTGCCAGTAGTCGTGAGACCCTCACAGGGTCACCCCTCCACTTT
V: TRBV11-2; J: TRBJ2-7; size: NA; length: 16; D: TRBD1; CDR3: CASSSATGTGAYEQYF; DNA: TGTGCCAGCAGCTCGGCGACCGGGACAGGGGCCTACGAGCAGTACTTC
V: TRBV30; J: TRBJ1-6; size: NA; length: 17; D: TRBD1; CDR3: CAWSARQGAGYNSPLHF; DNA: TGTGCCTGGAGTGCCCGACAGGGGGCAGGCTATAATTCACCCCTCCACTTT
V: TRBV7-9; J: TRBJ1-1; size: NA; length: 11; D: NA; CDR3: CASSPGSEAFF; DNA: TGTGCCAGCAGCCCTGGGTCAGAAGCTTTCTTT
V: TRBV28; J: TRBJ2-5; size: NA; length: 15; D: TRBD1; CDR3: CASSPDRAKGETQYF; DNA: TGTGCCAGCAGTCCAGACAGGGCGAAAGGAGAGACCCAGTACTTC
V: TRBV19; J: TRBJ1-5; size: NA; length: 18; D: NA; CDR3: CASSIDNGALRSNQPQHF; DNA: TGTGCCAGTAGTATAGATAATGGGGCACTTCGTAGCAATCAGCCCCAGCATTTT
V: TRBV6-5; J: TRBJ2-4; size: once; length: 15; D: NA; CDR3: CASSPGWQFQNIQYF; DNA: TGTGCCAGCAGTCCTGGGTGGCAGTTTCAGAACATTCAGTACTTC
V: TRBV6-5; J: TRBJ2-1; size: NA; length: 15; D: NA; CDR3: CASTPEDTPSNEQFF; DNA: TGTGCCAGCACTCCCGAGGACACGCCTTCCAATGAGCAGTTCTTC
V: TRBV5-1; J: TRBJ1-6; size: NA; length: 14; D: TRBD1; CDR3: CASTPGQGNSPLHF; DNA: TGCGCCAGCACTCCCGGACAGGGAAATTCACCCCTCCACTTT
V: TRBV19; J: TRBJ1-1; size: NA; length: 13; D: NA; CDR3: CASSIKGNTEAFF; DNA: TGTGCCAGTAGTATAAAGGGAAACACTGAAGCTTTCTTT
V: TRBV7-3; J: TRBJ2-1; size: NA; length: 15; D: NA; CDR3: CASSLLGGGANEQFF; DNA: TGTGCCAGCAGCTTACTGGGAGGGGGAGCGAATGAGCAGTTCTTC
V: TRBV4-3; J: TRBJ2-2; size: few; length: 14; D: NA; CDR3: CASSQERSTGELFF; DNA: TGCGCCAGCAGCCAAGAGAGGTCCACCGGGGAGCTGTTTTTT
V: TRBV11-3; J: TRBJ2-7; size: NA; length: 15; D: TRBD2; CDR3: CASRSLPSGGYEQYF; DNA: TGTGCCAGCAGGAGCCTTCCAAGCGGGGGATACGAGCAGTACTTC
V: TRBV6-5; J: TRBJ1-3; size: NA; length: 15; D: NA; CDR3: CASSYDRYPGNTIYF; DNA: TGTGCCAGCAGTTACGACCGGTATCCTGGAAACACCATATATTTT
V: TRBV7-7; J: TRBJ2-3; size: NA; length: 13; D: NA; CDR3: CASSLASTDTQYF; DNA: TGTGCTAGCAGCTTAGCCAGCACAGATACGCAGTATTTT
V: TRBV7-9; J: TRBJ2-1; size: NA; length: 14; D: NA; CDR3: CASRWRSPYNEQFF; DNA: TGTGCCAGCAGATGGCGGAGCCCCTACAATGAGCAGTTCTTC
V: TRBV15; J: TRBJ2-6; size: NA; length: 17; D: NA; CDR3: CATSRAGGSSGANVLTF; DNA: TGTGCCACCAGCAGAGCAGGCGGATCCTCTGGGGCCAACGTCCTGACTTTC
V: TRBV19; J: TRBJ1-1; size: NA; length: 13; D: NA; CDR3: CASRPQVNTEAFF; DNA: TGTGCCAGTAGACCACAGGTAAACACTGAAGCTTTCTTT
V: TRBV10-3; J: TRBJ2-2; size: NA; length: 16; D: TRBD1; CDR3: CATSGTGQKNTGELFF; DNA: TGTGCCACAAGCGGCACGGGACAGAAGAACACCGGGGAGCTGTTTTTT